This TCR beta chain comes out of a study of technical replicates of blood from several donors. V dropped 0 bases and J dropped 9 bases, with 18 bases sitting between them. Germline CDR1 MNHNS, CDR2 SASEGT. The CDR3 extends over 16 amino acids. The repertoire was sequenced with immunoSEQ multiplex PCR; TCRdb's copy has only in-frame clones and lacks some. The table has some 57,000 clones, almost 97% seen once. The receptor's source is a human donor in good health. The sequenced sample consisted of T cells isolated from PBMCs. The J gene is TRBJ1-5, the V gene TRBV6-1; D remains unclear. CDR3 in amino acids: CASSEAHDTRPRPQHF. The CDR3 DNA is TGTGCCAGCAGTGAAGCGCACGACACTCGTCCAAGGCCCCAGCATTTT.